Sequencing of this T cell receptor (beta chain) was carried out in a study of T cells in Graves' hyperthyroidism and ophthalmopathy. Regions amplified from RNA transcripts were the TCR beta CDR3 regions. Carried out on the TCR CDR3, a first-round RT-PCR used the HTBI primer set. In TCRdb, the multiplex PCR reads were re-called with MiXCR into one record per CDR3 protein. Of hundreds of thousands of distinct CDR3 sequences listed, approximately 24% are singletons. This CDR3 comprises 17 residues. Germline values: CDR1 KGHDR, CDR2 SFDVKD. The V gene end was trimmed by 0 bases and the J gene end by 5 bases; junction bases not matched to a gene: 7. This clonotype has at least ten counts. Patients affected by ophthalmopathy presented a Clinical Activity Score of at least 3, a NOSPECS grade of at least 4, and disease duration below 3 months.

The chain employs TRBV24-1 and TRBJ2-2; 8 bases align to TRBD1. The specimen was blood. The TCR was taken from a woman aged 30 to 39 with Graves' ophthalmopathy. The CDR3 coding sequence is TGTGCCACCAGTGATTTGCCTCAGGGGGCGCGAACCGGGGAGCTGTTTTTT. Protein product: CATSDLPQGARTGELFF.